Sequencing of this T cell receptor beta chain was carried out in a study of a mutant IDH1 vaccine in newly diagnosed glioma. Study summary: It was radiotherapy, temozolomide, or both that patients received previously, with most receiving both.

Comment on this clone: The antigen is not known.

Assay: immunoSEQ multiplex PCR; the TCRdb copy retains only in-frame clones and omits some. Here the sample spans 40,000 to 55,000 clones, 76% being singletons. Per germline, CDR1 SGHVS and CDR2 FQNEAQ. Trimming stripped 5 bases from V and 0 bases from J, with 13 bases between. The CDR3 spans 15 residues. Described time point: week 35, safety follow-up. Each dose of the vaccine consisted of 300 ug of mutant IDH1 20-mer peptide, with topical imiquimod. Sequencing used PBMCs, obtained from a glioma patient whose treatment included an IDH1 peptide vaccine. V gene TRBV7-8 combines with J gene TRBJ2-5; D remains ambiguous. The clonotype originates from a man aged 35 to 55 with glioma. CDR3 loop: CASSPRTDHQETQYF. The CDR3 DNA is TGTGCCAGCAGCCCAAGGACGGATCACCAAGAGACCCAGTACTTC.